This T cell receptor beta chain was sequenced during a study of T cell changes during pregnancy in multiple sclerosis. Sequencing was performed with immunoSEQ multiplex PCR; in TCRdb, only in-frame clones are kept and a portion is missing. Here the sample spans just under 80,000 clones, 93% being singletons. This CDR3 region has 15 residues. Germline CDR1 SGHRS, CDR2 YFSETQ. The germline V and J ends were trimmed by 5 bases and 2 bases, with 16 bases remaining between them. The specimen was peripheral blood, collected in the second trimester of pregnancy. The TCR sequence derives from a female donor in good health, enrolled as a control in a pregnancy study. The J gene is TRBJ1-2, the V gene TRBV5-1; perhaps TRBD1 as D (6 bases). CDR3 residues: CASRPTGSPNYGYTF. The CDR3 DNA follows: TGCGCCAGCAGGCCAACAGGGAGTCCCAACTATGGCTACACCTTC.